This T cell receptor beta chain came from a study of blood T cell repertoires in COVID-19 (TCRdb year 2020). For context, the study as a whole: Collaborator samples came from the United States, Italy and Spain and covered acute and convalescent phases of COVID-19. The prospective study material was composed of cDNA or gDNA derived from T cells, B-cell-depleted T cells, or PBMCs. Deeply sampled blood TCRbeta repertoires from subjects exposed to, actively infected with, or recovered from COVID-19 were included in the dataset. The repertoires were made available in a free public database intended to serve as a resource for research on the immune response to SARS-CoV-2. The samples were drawn from two sources: the first 160 participants of the ongoing ImmuneRACE study, and about 1,300 subjects contributed by 6 global collaborators. A de-identified subject ID, COVID-19 status, age in years and sex were almost always included in the sample metadata. HLA class I and class II types, where available, came from metadata supplied by the sample provider rather than from assay-based typing.

A second Seattle source provided samples from volunteer blood donors who had recovered from COVID-19. Collaborating institutions collected whole blood in K2EDTA tubes following their own protocols. For TCRbeta analysis, collaborators shipped samples in one of three forms: frozen whole blood, isolated PBMCs, or DNA extracted from either of those sample types. TCRbeta CDR3 regions were amplified from genomic DNA by means of the immunoSEQ Assay, a bias-controlled multiplex PCR. The study's processing was this. Within the assay, amplification of reference gene primers was used to estimate how many nucleated cells each sample contained. Sequence reads were collapsed and filtered to measure the absolute abundance of every unique TCRbeta CDR3 rearrangement. For each sample, productive Simpson clonality was calculated as the square root of Simpson's diversity index across productive rearrangements. This immuneACCESS table, as held by TCRdb, lists in-frame sequences with V and J called but not all clones. Of the missing ones, under half trace to an unresolved V gene in checked studies; the others have no known cause. The V and J calls and clone size were taken over from that table, and D and trimming were inferred from the DNA. The sample table lists under 300,000 clones, roughly 84% of them with a count of one. Roughly 2% of the sample lies in the top ten.

Broad study findings and their caveats: Clinical and demographic metadata were provided uncurated, with the amount varying by source and participant.

Notes on this clone: It has no known antigen specificity. No per-base quality is available; no much larger clone lies one base away.

This TCR was recovered from a woman in her thirties or forties who had recovered from COVID-19. Sequencing input: peripheral blood.

For the CDR3, the sequence is CASVETGRNEKLFF. The DNA reads TGTGCCAGCGTAGAAACAGGGCGGAATGAAAAACTGTTTTTT. This chain joins TRBV28 to TRBJ1-4; the D region possibly corresponds to TRBD1 (6 bases align). Measured from the cysteine to the phenylalanine, the CDR3 is 14 residues long. Left in the record is the CDR3 DNA by itself, 42 bases read in frame from the first base. V lost 8 bases and J lost 5 bases; the stretch between them is 15 bases long. The germline V gene yields MDHEN for CDR1 and SYDVKM for CDR2.